One and the same sample provided the 16 T cell receptor beta chains below, sequenced in a study of T cells in localized non-small cell lung cancer. Produced via immunoSEQ multiplex PCR; TCRdb's table is partial and in-frame only. The data show 25,000 or so clones, 88% seen once. This material consisted of PBMCs, taken before any cancer treatment. These receptors were collected from a man between 40 and 70 years old with stage II lung adenocarcinoma.

The J gene is TRBJ1-5, the V gene TRBV5-1, with TRBD1 as a possible D gene (6 bases). V lost 2 bases, J lost 4 bases, and 7 bases lay in between. Germline V CDR1 and CDR2: SGHRS, YFSETQ. The CDR3 spans 13 residues. CDR3 residues: CASSFTGNQPQHF. Written as DNA, the CDR3 is TGCGCCAGCAGCTTTACAGGGAATCAGCCCCAGCATTTT.

This clone occurred a few times. The CDR3 nucleotides are TGTGCCAGTGAGGGACAGGACTCCTACGAGCAGTACTTC. Protein product: CASEGQDSYEQYF. This chain uses TRBV10-3 with TRBJ2-7; 8 positions match TRBD1. The germline gives CDR1 ENHRY, CDR2 SYGVKD. J gave up 0 bases and V 10 bases, and 5 bases lay outside the gene matches. This CDR3 has 13 residues.

The chain combines TRBV19 with TRBJ1-1, with TRBD1 as a possible D gene (5 bases). Germline CDR1 is LNHDA and CDR2 is SQIVND (reference sequence). V was shortened by 7 bases and J by 1 base, with 13 bases between the two germline ends. There are 14 residues in the CDR3. The DNA for the CDR3 is TGTGCCAGTATTGAGACAGAACAGAACACTGAAGCTTTCTTT. This sequence encodes CASIETEQNTEAFF.

The chain combines TRBV21-1 with TRBJ2-1; the D call TRBD2 from the table was never checked on the DNA. TRBV21-1 is designated a pseudogene. This CDR3 contains 16 residues. The CDR3, as DNA: TGTGCCAGCAGCAATACTAGCGGGAGGGCCGACAATGAGCAGTTCTTC. Translated: CASSNTSGRADNEQFF.

V is TRBV9 and J is TRBJ1-2; the match to TRBD1 covers 7 bases. CDR1 and CDR2 from the germline V gene are SGDLS and YYNGEE. With V trimmed by 3 bases and J by 7 bases, 18 bases remained unmatched. The CDR3 is 17 residues long. This chain's CDR3 is CASSETGFAPWESGYTF. CDR3 DNA sequence: TGTGCCAGCAGCGAGACAGGGTTTGCCCCTTGGGAATCTGGCTACACCTTC. The full variable domain, in which reference TRBV9 and TRBJ1-2 provide the parts outside the CDR3, is DSGVTQTPKHLITATGQRVTLRCSPRSGDLSVYWYQQSLDQGLQFLIQYYNGEERAKGNILERFSAQQFPDLHSELNLSSLELGDSALYFCASSETGFAPWESGYTFGSGTRLTVV.

The chain recombines TRBV20-1 with TRBJ1-2; TRBD1 is a possible D gene (5 bases). This CDR3 is built from 11 residues. Germline V CDR1 and CDR2: DFQATT, SNEGSKA (reference sequence). The CDR3 bases are TGCACGACGGGGGGAATCTATGGCTACACCTTC. Translating gives CTTGGIYGYTF.

The chain couples TRBV9 to TRBJ2-3; 7 bases fit TRBD2. The CDR3 extends over 15 amino acids. Per germline, CDR1 SGDLS and CDR2 YYNGEE. V lost 3 bases, J lost 0 bases, and 4 bases stayed unmatched. Here the CDR3 DNA reads TGTGCCAGCAGCGCCGAGCGGGGAAGCACAGATACGCAGTATTTT. Translating gives CASSAERGSTDTQYF. Full variable domain (outside the CDR3, taken from reference TRBV9 and TRBJ2-3): DSGVTQTPKHLITATGQRVTLRCSPRSGDLSVYWYQQSLDQGLQFLIQYYNGEERAKGNILERFSAQQFPDLHSELNLSSLELGDSALYFCASSAERGSTDTQYFGPGTRLTVL.

V usage is TRBV19 and J usage is TRBJ1-1, with D possibly being TRBD1 (5 bases). Trimming pared 5 bases from V and 1 base from J, leaving 14 bases between. This CDR3 has 15 residues. Germline CDR1 is LNHDA and CDR2 is SQIVND (reference sequence). This CDR3 reads CASSSVWGGNTEAFF. The CDR3, as DNA: TGTGCCAGTAGTTCGGTTTGGGGCGGGAACACTGAAGCTTTCTTT.

The chain links TRBV5-1 to TRBJ1-1; 7 bases match TRBD1. The CDR3 is 16 residues long. Germline V gives CDR1 SGHRS, CDR2 YFSETQ. The junction had 12 bases not matched to a gene; V was cut back by 4 bases and J by 3 bases. The CDR3 bases are TGCGCCAGCAGCCCCGAGGGGACAGAGTGGGACACTGAAGCTTTCTTT. This translates into CASSPEGTEWDTEAFF.

In this sample, this clone turned up once. The chain uses TRBV6-4 and TRBJ1-5; D not certain. Germline values: CDR1 MRHNA, CDR2 SNTAGT. Trimming removed 4 bases at V and 4 bases at J, with 8 bases between. The length of the CDR3 is 13 residues. The DNA for the CDR3 is TGTGCCAGCAGTGCTGAGGTAAATCAGCCCCAGCATTTT. Translation gives CASSAEVNQPQHF.

The rearrangement uses TRBV5-5 and TRBJ2-5, with D unclear. Germline V lookup: CDR1 SGHKS, CDR2 YYEKEE (reference sequence). V shed 0 bases and J shed 2 bases, with 5 bases lying between them. This CDR3 comprises 13 residues. The CDR3 protein is CASSLVPQETQYF. The CDR3 region has the DNA TGTGCCAGCAGCTTGGTGCCTCAAGAGACCCAGTACTTC.

This clone showed up just once. The chain couples TRBV7-2 to TRBJ2-1; 13 nucleotides match TRBD2. The V and J ends lost 7 bases and 9 bases, in that order; junction bases with no gene match: 6. Germline V gene sequence: CDR1 SGHTA, CDR2 FQGNSA. The CDR3 sequence is 14 residues long. The CDR3 DNA reads TGTGCCAGCAACCGACTAGCGGGGGGAGTTGAGCAGTTCTTC. This gives the protein CASNRLAGGVEQFF.

The chain is built from TRBV6-1 and TRBJ1-5, with D possibly being TRBD1 (5 bases). This CDR3 is 17 amino acids long. The V end lost 0 bases, the J end lost 1 base, and 13 bases lay between the germline ends. Germline loops: CDR1 MNHNS, CDR2 SASEGT. For the CDR3, the DNA is TGTGCCAGCAGTGAAGCGCCAGGTCAGGGCAGCAATCAGCCCCAGCATTTT. Protein: CASSEAPGQGSNQPQHF.

This chain joins TRBV4-3 and TRBJ2-2; 9 positions agree with TRBD1. V shed 0 bases and J 4 bases; nucleotides not matched to a gene: 6. CDR1 and CDR2 from the germline V gene are LGHNA and YSLEER. The CDR3 runs 17 residues. The CDR3 DNA reads TGCGCCAGCAGCCAAGACGGACAGGGGCTTAGCACCGGGGAGCTGTTTTTT. Its protein is CASSQDGQGLSTGELFF.

This rearrangement joins TRBV7-9 to TRBJ2-5, with 11 bases aligning to TRBD2. Trimming took 5 bases from V and 1 from J; bases not matched to a gene: 6. CDR3 length: 16 amino acids. Germline CDR1 and CDR2: SEHNR and FQNEAQ (reference sequence). The CDR3 DNA reads TGTGCCAGCAGCGGGACTAGCGGCAGAGTCCAAGAGACCCAGTACTTC. It is translated as CASSGTSGRVQETQYF. Supplemented by reference TRBV7-9 and TRBJ2-5, the full variable domain reads DTGVSQNPRHKITKRGQNVTFRCDPISEHNRLYWYRQTLGQGPEFLTYFQNEAQLEKSRLLSDRFSAERPKGSFSTLEIQRTEQGDSAMYLCASSGTSGRVQETQYFGPGTRLLVL.

The J gene is TRBJ2-3, the V gene TRBV9; no definite D call. Per the germline V gene, CDR1 is SGDLS and CDR2 is YYNGEE. The CDR3 sequence is 18 residues long. The V gene lost 3 bases and the J gene lost 2 bases, with 22 bases spanning the gap. In nucleotides, the CDR3 is TGTGCCAGCAGCGGAGACCCATCGTTTGGCCTCAACACAGATACGCAGTATTTT. Amino acids: CASSGDPSFGLNTDTQYF.